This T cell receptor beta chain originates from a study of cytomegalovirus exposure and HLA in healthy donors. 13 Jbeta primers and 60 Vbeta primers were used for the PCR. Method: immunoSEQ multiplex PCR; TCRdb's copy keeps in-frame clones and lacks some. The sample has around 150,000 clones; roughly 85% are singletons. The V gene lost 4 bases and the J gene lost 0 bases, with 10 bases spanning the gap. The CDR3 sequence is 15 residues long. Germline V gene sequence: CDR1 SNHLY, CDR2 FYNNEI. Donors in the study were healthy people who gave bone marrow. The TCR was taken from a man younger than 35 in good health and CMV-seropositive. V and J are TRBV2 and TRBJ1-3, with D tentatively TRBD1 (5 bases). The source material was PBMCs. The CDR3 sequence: CASSGGRFSGNTIYF. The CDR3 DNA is TGTGCCAGCAGTGGGGGCCGGTTCTCTGGAAACACCATATATTTT.